This is a list of T cell receptor beta chains from one sample in a study of blood T cell repertoires in COVID-19. Using immunoSEQ multiplex PCR, the repertoire was profiled, and TCRdb retains in-frame clones only, with some absent. The sample records some 370,000 clones, more than 75% being singletons. Material for sequencing was peripheral blood. These receptors were taken from a woman in her thirties with COVID-19, enrolled during active disease. Both conserved end residues are part of each CDR3. The D gene is left open where the match is weak. Expanded clones are given a class, and other clones once, few, many or no size at all.

d_gene,len,j_gene,v_gene,abundance,CDR3nt,CDR3aa
TRBD2,15,TRBJ2-1,TRBV5-1,.,TGCGCCAGCAGCTTGGTAGCGGGAATGTACAATGAGCAGTTCTTC,CASSLVAGMYNEQFF
.,14,TRBJ2-1,TRBV7-3,.,TGTGCCAGCAGCTTAGGGGGGGCGCCTAATGAGCAGTTCTTC,CASSLGGAPNEQFF
TRBD2,17,TRBJ2-1,TRBV4-1,.,TGCGCCAGCAGCCAATCCGAGACTAGCGGGATGTACAATGAGCAGTTCTTC,CASSQSETSGMYNEQFF
TRBD1,14,TRBJ2-7,TRBV10-3,.,TGTGCCATCAGTGAGTCAGGCAGGGGGATCGAGCAGTACTTC,CAISESGRGIEQYF
.,15,TRBJ2-2,TRBV24-1,.,TGTGCCACCAGTGACCGCGGATCGAACACCGGGGAGCTGTTTTTT,CATSDRGSNTGELFF
.,14,TRBJ2-1,TRBV29-1,.,TGCAGCGTGATGAACAGGGCCAGACACAATGAGCAGTTCTTC,CSVMNRARHNEQFF
TRBD2,15,TRBJ2-7,TRBV3-1/TRBV3-2,.,TGTGCCAGCAGCCCGGAAAGCGGGATCTCCTACGAGCAGTACTTC,CASSPESGISYEQYF
TRBD1,18,TRBJ2-7,TRBV9,.,TGTGCCAGCAGCGTAGGTACAGGGGTGTCTGGGCTCTCCTACGAGCAGTACTTC,CASSVGTGVSGLSYEQYF
TRBD2,15,TRBJ2-7,TRBV19,once,TGTGCCAGTAGTACCTTAGCGGGAGGGCCCCACGAGCAGTACTTC,CASSTLAGGPHEQYF
.,11,TRBJ1-5,TRBV21-1,.,TGTGCACACCAGGGTAATAAACCCCAGCATTTT,CAHQGNKPQHF
.,13,TRBJ1-4,TRBV7-9,.,TGTGCCAGCAGCATGACAGAAAATGAAAAACTGTTTTTT,CASSMTENEKLFF
TRBD2,16,TRBJ2-7,TRBV4-1,.,TGCGCCAGCAGCGACCAGCGCCTAGCGGGAGTACCCGAGCAGTACTTC,CASSDQRLAGVPEQYF
TRBD1,19,TRBJ1-5,TRBV24-1,.,TGTGCCACCAGTGATACCATGTCCCGGGACAGTGAACGCAATCAGCCCCAGCATTTT,CATSDTMSRDSERNQPQHF
.,11,TRBJ2-7,TRBV2,once,TGTGCCAGCACCAGTTCCTACGAGCAGTACTTC,CASTSSYEQYF
.,11,TRBJ1-2,TRBV6-5,.,TGTGCCAGCGGGGGGGGTAATGGCTACACCTTC,CASGGGNGYTF
TRBD2,16,TRBJ2-1,TRBV6-1,.,TGTGCCAGCAGTGATACTAGCGGGAGCATCTACAATGAGCAGTTCTTC,CASSDTSGSIYNEQFF
TRBD1,13,TRBJ1-1,TRBV2,.,TGTGCCAGCAGAGACAGGGTACAGACTGAAGCTTTCTTT,CASRDRVQTEAFF
TRBD2,17,TRBJ2-1,TRBV4-2,.,TGTGCCAGCAGCCAAGTTGAGGCGGGAGGGCCCTACAATGAGCAGTTCTTC,CASSQVEAGGPYNEQFF
TRBD2,15,TRBJ2-1,TRBV19,.,TGTGCCAGTAGTATCGGAGCGGGAGGCAGAAATGAGCAGTTCTTC,CASSIGAGGRNEQFF
.,14,TRBJ2-3,TRBV29-1,few,TGCAGCGTTGAGATCCGTCCGCGAACAGATACGCAGTATTTT,CSVEIRPRTDTQYF
TRBD1,16,TRBJ2-5,TRBV5-1,.,TGCGCCAGCAGCGACCCGGACAGGGGGCTGAAAGAGACCCAGTACTTC,CASSDPDRGLKETQYF
.,13,TRBJ2-7,TRBV6-4,.,TGTGCCAGCAGTGGACCTGACTGGTACGAGCAGTACTTC,CASSGPDWYEQYF
.,13,TRBJ2-5,TRBV10-3,.,TGTGCCATCAGGTCGGACAGACGGGAGACCCAGTACTTC,CAIRSDRRETQYF
TRBD1,16,TRBJ1-1,TRBV13,.,TGTGCCAGCAGCTTATGGGAAGGGGGCGGCGGCACTGAAGCTTTCTTT,CASSLWEGGGGTEAFF
.,13,TRBJ2-5,TRBV11-2,.,TGTGCCAGCAGCACCCGGGAAGAAGAGACCCAGTACTTC,CASSTREEETQYF
.,11,TRBJ1-2,TRBV28,.,TGTGCCAGCAGTCTCCACTATGGCTACACCTTC,CASSLHYGYTF
.,14,TRBJ2-5,TRBV18,.,TGTGCCAGCTCACCACCGACTACACAAGAGACCCAGTACTTC,CASSPPTTQETQYF
.,12,TRBJ2-5,TRBV30,.,TGTGCCTGGAGTGTACGGGGGGAGACCCAGTACTTC,CAWSVRGETQYF
.,16,TRBJ1-1,TRBV5-1,.,TGCGCCAGCAGCCCTCTGGCAGGGGCAGGTAACACTGAAGCTTTCTTT,CASSPLAGAGNTEAFF
TRBD1,12,TRBJ1-2,TRBV3-1/TRBV3-2,few,TGTGCCAGCAGCCCACAGGGGTTTGGCTACACCTTC,CASSPQGFGYTF
.,13,TRBJ2-4,TRBV10-2,.,TGCGCCAGCAGTGGGGAGTCCTGGAACATTCAGTACTTC,CASSGESWNIQYF
.,13,TRBJ1-5,TRBV4-1,.,TGCGCCAGCAGCGTTAAGGGGGGGCAGCCCCAGCATTTT,CASSVKGGQPQHF
.,14,TRBJ1-6,TRBV28,.,TGTGCCAGCAGTTTATTCTCCAGTAATTCACCCCTCCACTTT,CASSLFSSNSPLHF
.,16,TRBJ2-2,TRBV5-1,.,TGCGCCAGCAGCCCGGGACTCGCCCTGAACACCGGGGAGCTGTTTTTT,CASSPGLALNTGELFF
.,15,TRBJ1-5,TRBV7-9,once,TGTGCCAGCAGCCATGACCCGGCGGGCAATCAGCCCCAGCATTTT,CASSHDPAGNQPQHF
.,13,TRBJ1-6,TRBV6-5,.,TGTGCCACAAGGTTGGAGGGTAATTCACCCCTCCACTTT,CATRLEGNSPLHF
.,12,TRBJ2-1,TRBV2,.,TGTGCCATACAGGAGGGGTTGGGTGAGCAGTTCTTC,CAIQEGLGEQFF
.,15,TRBJ2-3,TRBV6-5,.,TGTGCCAGCAGTTACACGGGTCCGGGAACAGATACGCAGTATTTT,CASSYTGPGTDTQYF
.,12,TRBJ2-7,TRBV29-1,.,TGCAGCGTTCAGCGTAGCTCCTACGAGCAGTACTTC,CSVQRSSYEQYF
TRBD1,13,TRBJ2-7,TRBV7-9,.,TGTGCCAGCAGCGGGACAGGGACCTACGAGCAGTACTTC,CASSGTGTYEQYF
TRBD1,14,TRBJ2-1,TRBV6-5,once,TGTGCCAGCAGTCCCTCGGGACAGCTCAATGAGCAGTTCTTC,CASSPSGQLNEQFF